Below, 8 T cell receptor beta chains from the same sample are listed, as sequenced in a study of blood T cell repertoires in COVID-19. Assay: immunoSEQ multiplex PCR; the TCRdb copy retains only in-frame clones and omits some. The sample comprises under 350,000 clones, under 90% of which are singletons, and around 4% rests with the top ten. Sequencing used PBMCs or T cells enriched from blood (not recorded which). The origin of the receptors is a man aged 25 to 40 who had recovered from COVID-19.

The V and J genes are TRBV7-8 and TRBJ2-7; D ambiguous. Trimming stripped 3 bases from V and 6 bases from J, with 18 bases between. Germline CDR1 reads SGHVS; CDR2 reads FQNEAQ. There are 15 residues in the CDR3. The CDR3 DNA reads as TGTGCCAGCAGCTTCCGACTCGTTCTCTACTCCGAGCAGTACTTC. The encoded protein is CASSFRLVLYSEQYF.

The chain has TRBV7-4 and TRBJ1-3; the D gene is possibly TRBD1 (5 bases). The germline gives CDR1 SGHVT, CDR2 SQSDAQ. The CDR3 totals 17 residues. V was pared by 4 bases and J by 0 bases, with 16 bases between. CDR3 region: CASSSRPADNSGNTIYF. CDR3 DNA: TGTGCCAGCAGCTCGCGCCCCGCGGACAACTCTGGAAACACCATATATTTT.

CDR3 loop: CASTRLGGAYSPLHF. DNA of the CDR3: TGTGCCAGCACCCGACTCGGGGGGGCCTATTCACCCCTCCACTTT. The V gene is TRBV2, the J gene TRBJ1-6; TRBD1 is a possible D gene (6 bases). The CDR3 sequence is 15 residues long. The germline V gene encodes CDR1 SNHLY and CDR2 FYNNEI. The ends were cut back, 7 bases at V and 8 bases at J, with 18 bases in the middle.

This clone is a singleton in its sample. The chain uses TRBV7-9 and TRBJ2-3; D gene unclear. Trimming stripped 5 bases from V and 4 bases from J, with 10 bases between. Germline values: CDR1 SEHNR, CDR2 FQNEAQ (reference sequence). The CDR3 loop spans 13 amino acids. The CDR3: CASSAPSADTQYF. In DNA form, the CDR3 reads TGTGCCAGCAGCGCCCCCTCGGCAGATACGCAGTATTTT. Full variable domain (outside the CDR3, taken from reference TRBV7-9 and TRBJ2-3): DTGVSQNPRHKITKRGQNVTFRCDPISEHNRLYWYRQTLGQGPEFLTYFQNEAQLEKSRLLSDRFSAERPKGSFSTLEIQRTEQGDSAMYLCASSAPSADTQYFGPGTRLTVL.

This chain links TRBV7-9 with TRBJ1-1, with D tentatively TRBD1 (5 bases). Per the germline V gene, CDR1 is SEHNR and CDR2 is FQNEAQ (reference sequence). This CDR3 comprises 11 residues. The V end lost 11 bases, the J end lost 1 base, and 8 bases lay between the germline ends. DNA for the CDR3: TGTGCCCCGACAGAGAACACTGAAGCTTTCTTT. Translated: CAPTENTEAFF.

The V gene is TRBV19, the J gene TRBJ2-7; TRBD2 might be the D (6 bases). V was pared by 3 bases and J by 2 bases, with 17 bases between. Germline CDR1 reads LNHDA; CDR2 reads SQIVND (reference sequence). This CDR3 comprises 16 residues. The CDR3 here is CASSISPGLLTYEQYF. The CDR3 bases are TGTGCCAGTAGTATTTCCCCGGGACTCCTTACCTACGAGCAGTACTTC.

The CDR3 DNA reads as TGTGCCAGCAGCCCGAGGGTCGGCCAGACAGCGGGGGAGCAGTACTTC. Its translation is CASSPRVGQTAGEQYF. The V and J genes are TRBV5-4 and TRBJ2-7, with TRBD2 matching 7 bases. From germline, CDR1 is SGHNT and CDR2 YYREEE (reference sequence). There are 16 residues in the CDR3. Germline trimming cut 4 bases from V and 7 bases from J; bases unmatched to any gene: 17.

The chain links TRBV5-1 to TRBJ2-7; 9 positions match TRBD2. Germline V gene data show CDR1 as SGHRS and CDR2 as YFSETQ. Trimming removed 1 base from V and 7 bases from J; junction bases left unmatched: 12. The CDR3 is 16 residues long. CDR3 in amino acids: CASSLSGGGAVAEQYF. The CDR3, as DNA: TGCGCCAGCAGCTTGTCTGGCGGGGGGGCCGTGGCTGAGCAGTACTTC.